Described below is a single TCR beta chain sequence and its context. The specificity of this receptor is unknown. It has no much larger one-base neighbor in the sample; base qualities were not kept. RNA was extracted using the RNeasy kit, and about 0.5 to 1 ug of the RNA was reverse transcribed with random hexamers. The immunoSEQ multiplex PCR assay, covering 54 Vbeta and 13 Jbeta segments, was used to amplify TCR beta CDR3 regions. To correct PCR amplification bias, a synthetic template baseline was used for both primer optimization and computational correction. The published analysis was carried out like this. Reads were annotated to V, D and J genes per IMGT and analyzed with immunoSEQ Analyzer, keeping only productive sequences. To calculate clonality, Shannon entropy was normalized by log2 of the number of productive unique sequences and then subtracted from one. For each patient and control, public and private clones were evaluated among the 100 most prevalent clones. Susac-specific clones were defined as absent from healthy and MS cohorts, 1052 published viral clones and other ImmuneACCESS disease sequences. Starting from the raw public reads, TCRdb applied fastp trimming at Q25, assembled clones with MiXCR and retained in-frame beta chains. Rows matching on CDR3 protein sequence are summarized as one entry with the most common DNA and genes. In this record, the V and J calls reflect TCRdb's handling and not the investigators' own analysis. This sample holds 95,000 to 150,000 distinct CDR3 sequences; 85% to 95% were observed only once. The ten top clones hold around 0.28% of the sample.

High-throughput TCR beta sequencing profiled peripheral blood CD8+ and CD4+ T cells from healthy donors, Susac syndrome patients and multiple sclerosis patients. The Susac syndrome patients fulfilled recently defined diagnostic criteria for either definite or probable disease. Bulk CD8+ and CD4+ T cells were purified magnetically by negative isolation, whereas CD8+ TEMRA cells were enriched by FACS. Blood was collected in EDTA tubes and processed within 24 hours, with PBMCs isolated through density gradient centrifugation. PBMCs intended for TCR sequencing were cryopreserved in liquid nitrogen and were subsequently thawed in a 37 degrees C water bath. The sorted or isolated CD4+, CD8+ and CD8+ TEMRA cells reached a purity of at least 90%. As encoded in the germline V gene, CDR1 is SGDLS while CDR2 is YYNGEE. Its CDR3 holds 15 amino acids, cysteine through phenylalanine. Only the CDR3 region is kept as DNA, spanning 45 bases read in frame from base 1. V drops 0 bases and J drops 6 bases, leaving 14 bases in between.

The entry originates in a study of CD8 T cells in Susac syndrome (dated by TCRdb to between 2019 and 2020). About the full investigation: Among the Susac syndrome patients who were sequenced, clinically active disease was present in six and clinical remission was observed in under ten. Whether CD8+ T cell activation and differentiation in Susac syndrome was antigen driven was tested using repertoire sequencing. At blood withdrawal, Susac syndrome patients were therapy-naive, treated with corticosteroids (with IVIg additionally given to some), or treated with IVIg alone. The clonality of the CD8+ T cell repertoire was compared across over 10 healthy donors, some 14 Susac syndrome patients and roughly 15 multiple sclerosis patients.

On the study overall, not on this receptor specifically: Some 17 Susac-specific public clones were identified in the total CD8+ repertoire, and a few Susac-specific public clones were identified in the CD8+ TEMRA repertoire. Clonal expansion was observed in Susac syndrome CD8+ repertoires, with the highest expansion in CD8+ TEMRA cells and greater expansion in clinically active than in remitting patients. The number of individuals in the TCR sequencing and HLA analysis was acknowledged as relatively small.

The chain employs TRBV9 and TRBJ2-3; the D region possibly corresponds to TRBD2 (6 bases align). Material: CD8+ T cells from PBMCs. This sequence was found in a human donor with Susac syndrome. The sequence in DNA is TGTGCCAGCAGCGTAGTCGGGAGTGATGTCGATACGCAGTATTTT. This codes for CASSVVGSDVDTQYF.